This TCR beta chain was profiled in a study of Graves' ophthalmopathy and Graves' hyperthyroidism. To note about this clonotype: The target antigen is unknown.

Transcripts of RNA were the source for amplifying TCR beta CDR3 regions. The first round was an RT-PCR with HTBI primers, and the second round was a multiplex PCR. TCRdb redid the calling of the multiplex PCR reads with MiXCR, one entry per CDR3 protein. Of around 1.1 million distinct CDR3 sequences listed, roughly two fifths are singletons. Study conclusions and caveats: Appearing in blood as well were most expanded thyroid clonotypes above 0.001 frequency. With a specificity of just over 72% and a sensitivity of just under 71%, the model predicted ophthalmopathy progression. Sensitivity reached 87.88% and specificity 81.08% for a 13-signature model separating ophthalmopathy from stable hyperthyroidism.

The germline V gene has CDR1 MNHEY and CDR2 SMNVEV (reference sequence). V was trimmed by 6 bases and J by 3 bases, leaving 18 bases between them. This CDR3 has 15 amino acids. V usage is TRBV27 and J usage is TRBJ2-7; D gene unclear. What was sequenced was peripheral blood or thyroid tissue (not recorded which). This sequence was found in an adult man with Graves' hyperthyroidism. The CDR3, as DNA: TGTGCCAGCAGCTTCAGCTCTGGTTTCAGCTACGAGCAGTACTTC. Its protein is CASSFSSGFSYEQYF.